This T cell receptor beta chain was sequenced during a study of identical twins. TCRdb reprocessed the 5' RACE reads with MiXCR, giving one entry per CDR3 protein. This sample yields hundreds of thousands of distinct CDR3 sequences, of which around a tenth are seen a single time; 5% to 6% belongs to the top ten. CDR1 LNHNV and CDR2 YYDKDF come from the germline V gene (reference sequence). The CDR3 covers 15 residues. The ends were cut back, 0 bases at V and 4 bases at J, with 13 bases in the middle. Worth noting for this clonotype: Its antigen is as yet unknown.

Study results and caveats: Within beta out-of-frame sequences, the excess sharing observed between twins was weaker.

The chain is built from TRBV15 and TRBJ2-7; a weak D match, TRBD1 (6 bases). The receptor comes from a woman aged 18-29 years in good health. Sequencing was performed on memory (CD45RO+) T cells sorted from blood. CDR3: CATSRDPTGTYEQYF. The CDR3 bases are TGTGCCACCAGCAGAGATCCCACAGGGACATACGAGCAGTACTTC. Full variable domain (remainder filled in from reference TRBV15 and TRBJ2-7): DAMVIQNPRYQVTQFGKPVTLSCSQTLNHNVMYWYQQKSSQAPKLLFHYYDKDFNNEADTPDNFQSRRPNTSFCFLDIRSPGLGDTAMYLCATSRDPTGTYEQYFGPGTRLTVT.